Sequencing of this T cell receptor beta chain was carried out in a study of T cell changes during pregnancy in multiple sclerosis. Produced via immunoSEQ multiplex PCR; TCRdb's table is partial and in-frame only. The table records nearly 110,000 clones, 91% of them present only once. The CDR3 totals 16 residues. V was pared by 5 bases and J by 0 bases, with 14 bases between. Germline V CDR1 and CDR2: SGHTA, FQGTGA. This TCR was sampled from a female donor with multiple sclerosis, enrolled in a pregnancy study. The sequences come from peripheral blood, collected before pregnancy. This chain links TRBV7-3 with TRBJ2-4; D possibly corresponds to TRBD2 (6 bases). DNA for the CDR3: TGTGCCAGCAGCCCGTCTAGCGTCCTAGCCAAAAACATTCAGTACTTC. This codes for CASSPSSVLAKNIQYF.